This is a list of T cell receptor beta chains from one sample in a study of blood T cell repertoires in COVID-19. Generated by immunoSEQ multiplex PCR, the TCRdb table keeps only in-frame clones and is missing some. The repertoire holds 200,000 to 250,000 clones, with around 84% as singletons. The sequencing input was peripheral blood. Every receptor here comes from a woman in her thirties or forties who had recovered from COVID-19. The conserved cysteine and the conserved F or W are not part of the CDR3 here. Each record gives: J gene, V gene, CDR3 protein.

TRBJ2-1 TRBV7-2 ASSLVASGGASYNEQF
TRBJ2-7 TRBV11-2 ASSFLVGGGEQY
TRBJ2-5 TRBV30 AWSRGLAGGRETQY
TRBJ2-3 TRBV24-1 ATSDAQGTDTQY
TRBJ1-1 TRBV10-3 AISEPGTGGTEAF
TRBJ1-2 TRBV19 ASSAGLIYGYT
TRBJ2-7 TRBV3-1/TRBV3-2 ASSQEGFGYEQY
TRBJ1-2 TRBV28 ASSSLYGYT
TRBJ2-2 TRBV7-9 ASPSGGTGELF
TRBJ2-7 TRBV19 ASRAGGTYEQY
TRBJ1-1 TRBV19 ASSPTGSPMNTEAF
TRBJ1-5 TRBV20-1 SASSPGGNQPQH
TRBJ1-3 TRBV12-3/TRBV12-4 ASTENSGNTIY
TRBJ1-2 TRBV4-3 ASSQDWPGGSYGYT
TRBJ1-2 TRBV12-3/TRBV12-4 ASSLGTGTGYT
TRBJ2-1 TRBV9 ASSSHGTSDINEQF
TRBJ1-4 TRBV28 ASSVQGNSEKLF
TRBJ1-3 TRBV5-6 ASSSFRQNSGNTIY
TRBJ1-1 TRBV3-1/TRBV3-2 ASSQDDREPEAF
TRBJ2-1 TRBV19 ASSSTAGGPYNEQF
TRBJ1-5 TRBV20-1 SASSPSGQFLEVGPQH
TRBJ2-7 TRBV27 ASSLRGTYEQY
TRBJ1-1 TRBV7-8 ASTVQMNTEAF
TRBJ1-1 TRBV2 ASISQGGTEAF
TRBJ2-2 TRBV5-6 ASSPDYANTGELF
TRBJ2-2 TRBV30 ACNSGRPNTGELF